This T cell receptor (beta chain) emerged from a study of blood T cell repertoires in COVID-19. In the original workflow: Reference gene primer amplification yielded estimated nucleated cell counts. Sequencing was performed with immunoSEQ multiplex PCR; in TCRdb, only in-frame clones are kept and a portion is missing. V, J and clone size are taken as reported in that table, and D and trimming were inferred from the DNA itself. Here the sample spans about 120,000 clones, 80% to 90% being singletons. The V gene's germline CDR1 is LNHDA and CDR2 SQIVND (reference sequence). The CDR3 extends over 12 amino acids. The ends were cut back, 5 bases at V and 7 bases at J, with 11 bases in the middle.

Sequencing was performed on peripheral blood. The sequence was obtained from a man aged 65-85 years with active or convalescent COVID-19. The chain recombines TRBV19 with TRBJ1-1, with D perhaps TRBD1 (5 bases). The CDR3 spells CASSWRGSEAFF. The DNA of the CDR3 is TGTGCCAGTAGTTGGCGGGGCAGTGAAGCTTTCTTT.